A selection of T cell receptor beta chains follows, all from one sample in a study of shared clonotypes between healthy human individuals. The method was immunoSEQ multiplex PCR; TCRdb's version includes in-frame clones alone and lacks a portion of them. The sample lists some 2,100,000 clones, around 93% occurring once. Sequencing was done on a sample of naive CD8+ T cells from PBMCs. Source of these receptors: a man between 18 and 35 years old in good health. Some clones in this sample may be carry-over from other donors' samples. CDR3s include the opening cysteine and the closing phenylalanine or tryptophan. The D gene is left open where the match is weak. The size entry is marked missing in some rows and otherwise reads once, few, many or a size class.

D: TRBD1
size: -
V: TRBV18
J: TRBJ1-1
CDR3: CASSPRTGEAFF
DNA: TGTGCCAGCTCACCAAGGACAGGTGAAGCTTTCTTT

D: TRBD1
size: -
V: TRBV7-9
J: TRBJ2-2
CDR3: CASSLDRGLGELFF
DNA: TGTGCCAGCAGCCTGGACAGGGGGCTAGGGGAGCTGTTTTTT

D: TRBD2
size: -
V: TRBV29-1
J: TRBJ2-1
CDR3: CSVFGLAGKAEQFF
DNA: TGCAGCGTCTTCGGTCTAGCGGGAAAGGCTGAGCAGTTCTTC

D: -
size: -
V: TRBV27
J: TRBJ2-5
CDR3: CASSFEQGKVQETQYF
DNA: TGTGCCAGCAGTTTCGAGCAGGGGAAGGTCCAAGAGACCCAGTACTTC

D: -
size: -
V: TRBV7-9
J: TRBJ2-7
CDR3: CASSFRDPGQRASEQYF
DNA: TGTGCCAGCAGCTTTCGGGACCCGGGACAGCGGGCATCCGAGCAGTACTTC

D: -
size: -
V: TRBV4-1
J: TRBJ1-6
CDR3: CASSQRGSSPLHF
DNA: TGCGCCAGCAGCCAAAGGGGGAGCTCACCCCTCCACTTT

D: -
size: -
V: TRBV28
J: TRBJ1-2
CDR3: CASSLGAWLDGYTF
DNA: TGTGCCAGCAGTTTGGGGGCCTGGCTGGATGGCTACACCTTC

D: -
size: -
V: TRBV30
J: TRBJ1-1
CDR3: CASNSRWETVEAFF
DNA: TGTGCCTCAAACTCGAGATGGGAGACAGTCGAAGCTTTCTTT

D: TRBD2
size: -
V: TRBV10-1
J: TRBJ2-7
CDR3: CASSRLAGGYEQYF
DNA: TGCGCCAGCAGTAGACTAGCGGGAGGTTACGAGCAGTACTTC

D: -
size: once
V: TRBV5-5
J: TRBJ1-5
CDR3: CASSQGGGSQPQHF
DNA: TGTGCCAGCAGCCAGGGAGGGGGAAGTCAGCCCCAGCATTTT

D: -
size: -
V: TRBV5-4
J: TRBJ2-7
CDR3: CASSLRAGGFYEQYF
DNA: TGTGCCAGCAGCTTACGGGCAGGGGGGTTCTACGAGCAGTACTTC

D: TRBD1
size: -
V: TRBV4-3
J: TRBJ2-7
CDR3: CASSQGPGQVPSYEQYF
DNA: TGCGCCAGCAGCCAAGGACCGGGACAGGTCCCCTCCTACGAGCAGTACTTC

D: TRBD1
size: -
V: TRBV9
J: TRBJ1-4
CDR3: CASSLGQALQEKLFF
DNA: TGTGCCAGCAGCTTGGGACAGGCACTCCAGGAAAAACTGTTTTTT

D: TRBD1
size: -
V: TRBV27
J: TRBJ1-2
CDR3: CASSYTGDYGYTF
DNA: TGTGCCAGCAGTTATACAGGGGACTATGGCTACACCTTC

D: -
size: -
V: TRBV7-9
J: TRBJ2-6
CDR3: CASSLLVGSGANVLTF
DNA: TGTGCCAGCAGCTTACTAGTAGGTTCTGGGGCCAACGTCCTGACTTTC

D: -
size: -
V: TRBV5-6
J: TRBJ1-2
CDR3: CASSPVGVDGYTF
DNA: TGTGCCAGCTCCCCGGTAGGGGTGGATGGCTACACCTTC

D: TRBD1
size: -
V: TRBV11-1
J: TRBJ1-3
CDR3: CASSLRTGGTNTIYF
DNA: TGTGCCAGCAGCTTACGGACAGGGGGCACAAACACCATATATTTT

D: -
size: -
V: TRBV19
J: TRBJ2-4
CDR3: CASSPGDNAQYF
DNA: TGTGCCAGTAGCCCTGGGGATAATGCTCAGTACTTC

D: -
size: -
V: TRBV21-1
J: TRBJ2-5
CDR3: CASSDRGPQETQYF
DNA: TGTGCCAGCAGCGATCGGGGGCCCCAAGAGACCCAGTACTTC

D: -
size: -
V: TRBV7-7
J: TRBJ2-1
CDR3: CASSLGASSYNEQFF
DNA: TGTGCCAGCAGCTTAGGGGCCAGCTCCTACAATGAGCAGTTCTTC

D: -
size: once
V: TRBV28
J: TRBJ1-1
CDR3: CASSLPPGRRSEAFF
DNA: TGTGCCAGCAGTTTACCCCCAGGACGGAGATCTGAAGCTTTCTTT

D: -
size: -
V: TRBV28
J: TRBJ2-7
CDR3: CASSHRNYEQYF
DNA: TGTGCCAGCAGTCACAGGAACTACGAGCAGTACTTC

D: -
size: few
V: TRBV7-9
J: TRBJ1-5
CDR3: CASSSWGPEEPQHF
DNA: TGTGCCAGCAGCTCCTGGGGGCCCGAGGAGCCCCAGCATTTT

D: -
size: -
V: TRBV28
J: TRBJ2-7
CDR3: CASSLFLAPTGKAYEQYF
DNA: TGTGCCAGCAGTTTATTTCTTGCCCCCACGGGGAAAGCCTACGAGCAGTACTTC

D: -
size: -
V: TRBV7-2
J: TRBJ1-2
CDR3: CASRGTAGMYGYTF
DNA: TGTGCCAGCAGGGGAACGGCAGGGATGTATGGCTACACCTTC

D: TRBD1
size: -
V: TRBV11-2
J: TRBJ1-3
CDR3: CASSSSGGRGNTIYF
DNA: TGTGCCAGCAGCTCGTCAGGGGGTCGGGGAAACACCATATATTTT

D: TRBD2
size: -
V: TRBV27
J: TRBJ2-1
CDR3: CASSLWGTSGVSNEQFF
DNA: TGTGCCAGCAGTTTATGGGGGACTAGCGGGGTCTCGAATGAGCAGTTCTTC

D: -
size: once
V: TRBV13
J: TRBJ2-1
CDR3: CASSLSSIDEQFF
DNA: TGTGCCAGCAGCTTATCGTCCATCGATGAGCAGTTCTTC

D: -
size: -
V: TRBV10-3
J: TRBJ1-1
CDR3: CAISPSAQGSTEAFF
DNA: TGTGCCATCAGTCCAAGCGCTCAGGGAAGCACTGAAGCTTTCTTT